The T cell receptor beta chain under discussion was sequenced for a study of siplizumab effects on memory and regulatory T cells. Study-wide points: Among mappable alloreactive CD4+ clones, the Treg-derived fraction averaged around 70% with siplizumab versus under 30% in controls. For siplizumab cultures, the suppressive function of their proliferating Tregs was not confirmed. The authors could not assign a naive or memory phenotype to roughly 75-95% of proliferating CD4+ or CD8+ clones.

The junction had 7 bases not matched to a gene; V was cut back by 8 bases and J by 8 bases. Germline V CDR1 and CDR2: SGHTA, FQGTGA. There are 13 residues in the CDR3. This clone was observed a single time. Antigen: not known. Around 9.6 x 10^4 TCR templates per sample were sequenced. Method: immunoSEQ multiplex PCR; TCRdb's copy keeps in-frame clones and lacks some. The data contain more than 90,000 clones, around 94% of them seen just once; the ten biggest clones take up about 1.2%. This TCR was recovered from a human donor in good health. The sample was non-Treg CD4+ T cells sorted from blood. This sequence joins TRBV7-3 and TRBJ2-1; TRBD1 matches at 9 bases. CDR3 sequence reads: CASGQGMGDEQFF. The DNA for the CDR3 is TGTGCCAGCGGACAGGGGATGGGGGATGAGCAGTTCTTC.